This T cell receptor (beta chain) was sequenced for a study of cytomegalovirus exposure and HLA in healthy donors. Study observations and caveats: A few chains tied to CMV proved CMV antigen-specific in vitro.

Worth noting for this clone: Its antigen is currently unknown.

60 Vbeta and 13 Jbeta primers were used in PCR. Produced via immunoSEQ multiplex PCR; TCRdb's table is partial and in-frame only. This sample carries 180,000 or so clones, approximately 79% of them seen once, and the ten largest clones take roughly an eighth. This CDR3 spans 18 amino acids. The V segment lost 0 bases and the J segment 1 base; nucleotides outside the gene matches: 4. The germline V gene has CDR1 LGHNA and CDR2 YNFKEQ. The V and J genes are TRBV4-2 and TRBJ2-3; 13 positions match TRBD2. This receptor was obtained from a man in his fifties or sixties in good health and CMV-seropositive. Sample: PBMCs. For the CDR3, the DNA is TGTGCCAGCAGCCAAGAACTAGCGGGGGGGCTGGGCACAGATACGCAGTATTTT. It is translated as CASSQELAGGLGTDTQYF.